The 32 T cell receptor beta chains in this list originate from one sample, sequenced in a study of blood T cell repertoires in COVID-19. This table comes from immunoSEQ multiplex PCR, and its TCRdb copy is limited to in-frame clones, with some not included. Of roughly 140,000 clones detected, approximately 90% appear once; the ten largest clones hold 4.3%. Sequencing used peripheral blood. These receptors all stem from a woman in her thirties or forties with acute or convalescent COVID-19.

This clone occurred once. The V call is TRBV20-1, the J call TRBJ2-3, with TRBD1 matching 7 bases. Germline V CDR1 and CDR2: DFQATT, SNEGSKA (reference sequence). The CDR3 extends over 15 amino acids. V trimming: 3 bases; J trimming: 1 base; junction bases outside the gene matches: 7. In DNA, the CDR3 is TGCAGTGCTAGTCCCCGACAGGGACGCACAGATACGCAGTATTTT. This gives the protein CSASPRQGRTDTQYF.

This clone came up once. This chain joins TRBV18 and TRBJ1-1; TRBD1 aligns across 12 bases. Germline CDR1 reads KGHSH; CDR2 reads LQKENI. This CDR3 region has 15 residues. With 3 bases clipped from V and 4 bases from J, the junction kept 3 bases outside the gene matches. This chain's CDR3 is CASSPGTGGPTEAFF. In DNA, the CDR3 is TGTGCCAGCTCACCCGGGACAGGGGGCCCCACTGAAGCTTTCTTT. Variable domain in full (rest from reference TRBV18 and TRBJ1-1): NAGVMQNPRHLVRRRGQEARLRCSPMKGHSHVYWYRQLPEEGLKFMVYLQKENIIDESGMPKERFSAEFPKEGPSILRIQQVVRGDSAAYFCASSPGTGGPTEAFFGQGTRLTVV.

The chain joins TRBV6-4 to TRBJ1-5; D remains ambiguous. Germline-derived CDR1 and CDR2 are MRHNA and SNTAGT. Trimming stripped 5 bases from V and 7 bases from J, with 12 bases between. This CDR3 is built from 13 residues. Here the CDR3 DNA reads TGTGCCAGCAGTATTCAAGCCGGGCAGCCCCAGCATTTT. Its protein product is CASSIQAGQPQHF.

The rearrangement uses TRBV6-2 or TRBV6-3 and TRBJ1-2; TRBD1 might be the D (5 bases). The CDR3 sequence is 13 residues long. Germline CDR1 and CDR2: MNHEY and SVGEGT. Deletions cut 5 bases from V and 4 bases from J, with 11 bases between. The CDR3 sequence is CASSHDGGYGYTF. In DNA, the CDR3 is TGTGCCAGCAGTCACGACGGGGGCTATGGCTACACCTTC.

This sequence joins TRBV9 and TRBJ2-3, with D possibly matching TRBD1 (6 bases). The CDR3 consists of 16 residues. The V end lost 3 bases, the J end lost 0 bases, and 14 bases lay between the germline ends. Looked up from germline, CDR1 is SGDLS and CDR2 is YYNGEE. This CDR3 is CASSAPGAASTDTQYF. CDR3 sequence (DNA): TGTGCCAGCAGCGCCCCAGGGGCGGCTAGCACAGATACGCAGTATTTT.

The genes are TRBV27 and TRBJ2-6; D call uncertain. Germline V gives CDR1 MNHEY, CDR2 SMNVEV (reference sequence). The CDR3 consists of 18 residues. Trimming shortened V by 3 bases and J by 0 bases, and 15 bases separated the two germline ends. The CDR3 sequence is CASSFRAVQTSGANVLTF. CDR3 in DNA: TGTGCCAGCAGTTTCCGAGCCGTCCAAACCTCTGGGGCCAACGTCCTGACTTTC.

The CDR3 sequence: CASSYSNRGRGEAFF. Written as DNA, the CDR3 is TGTGCCAGCAGTTACTCGAACAGGGGGAGGGGTGAAGCTTTCTTT. The V gene is TRBV6-5, the J gene TRBJ1-1; TRBD1 aligns across 8 bases. This CDR3 is 15 amino acids long. V lost 0 bases to trimming and J lost 7 bases; unmatched junction nucleotides: 7. Germline-derived CDR1 and CDR2 are MNHEY and SVGAGI.

The V call is TRBV5-1, the J call TRBJ2-1, with 13 bases that match TRBD2. With V trimmed by 5 bases and J by 10 bases, 9 bases remained unmatched. The germline gives CDR1 SGHRS, CDR2 YFSETQ. There are 15 residues in the CDR3. The DNA for the CDR3 is TGCGCCAGCAGTAGGACTAGCGGGAGCCAGGGGGAGCAGTTCTTC. Amino acid sequence: CASSRTSGSQGEQFF.

The V call is TRBV6-4, the J call TRBJ2-1; 8 bases line up with TRBD2. Per the germline V gene, CDR1 is MRHNA and CDR2 is SNTAGT. The CDR3 has 15 residues. V shed 3 bases, J shed 4 bases, and the junction held 5 bases outside the gene matches. CDR3 sequence reads: CASSETGGPYNEQFF. CDR3 sequence (DNA): TGTGCCAGCAGTGAGACGGGGGGGCCTTACAATGAGCAGTTCTTC.

The chain employs TRBV6-6 and TRBJ2-6; 8 bases align to TRBD1. The CDR3 consists of 17 residues. Germline assignment: CDR1 MNHNY and CDR2 SVGAGI (reference sequence). Trimming took 5 bases from V and 0 from J; bases not matched to a gene: 6. CDR3 coding DNA: TGTGCCAGCAGTCGGACAGGGTGGCTCTCTGGGGCCAACGTCCTGACTTTC. Translation gives CASSRTGWLSGANVLTF.

The J gene is TRBJ2-5, the V gene TRBV2; D is unclear. V lost 3 bases and J lost 5, with 10 bases in between. CDR3 length: 13 amino acids. Germline-derived CDR1 and CDR2 are SNHLY and FYNNEI. The CDR3 is CASSDSELETQYF. The CDR3 DNA reads as TGTGCCAGCAGTGATAGTGAGTTGGAGACCCAGTACTTC. The variable domain in full, completed from reference TRBV2 and TRBJ2-5, reads EPEVTQTPSHQVTQMGQEVILRCVPISNHLYFYWYRQILGQKVEFLVSFYNNEISEKSEIFDDQFSVERPDGSNFTLKIRSTKLEDSAMYFCASSDSELETQYFGPGTRLLVL.

V gene TRBV6-6 combines with J gene TRBJ1-1; D remains unclear. Trimming pared 2 bases from V and 4 bases from J, leaving 11 bases between. Germline V gives CDR1 MNHNY, CDR2 SVGAGI (reference sequence). The CDR3 contains 14 residues. CDR3 loop: CASSYAEDLTEAFF. The CDR3 nucleotides read TGTGCCAGCAGTTACGCGGAGGACCTCACTGAAGCTTTCTTT.

J is TRBJ2-6 and V is TRBV20-1; maybe TRBD2 (6 bases). The CDR3 covers 16 residues. The V end lost 3 bases, the J end lost 0 bases, and 12 bases lay between the germline ends. Germline V gene sequence: CDR1 DFQATT, CDR2 SNEGSKA (reference sequence). CDR3 nucleotide sequence: TGCAGTGCTAGTGAGGGCGGGGTCTCTGGGGCCAACGTCCTGACTTTC. Encoded protein: CSASEGGVSGANVLTF.

The CDR3 DNA is TGCGCCAGCGGGCGGGACCATATCACAGATACGCAGTATTTT. This encodes CASGRDHITDTQYF. This sequence joins TRBV10-1 and TRBJ2-3, with a tentative D call TRBD2 (6 bases). The CDR3 spans 14 residues. V lost 8 bases and J 2 bases, leaving 14 bases between the germline ends. Germline V gene lookup returns CDR1 WNHNN and CDR2 SYGVQD (reference sequence).

This chain uses TRBV4-3 with TRBJ1-6; TRBD1 is a possible D gene (6 bases). Germline V gene sequence: CDR1 LGHNA, CDR2 YSLEER. There are 14 residues in the CDR3. The germline V and J ends were trimmed by 5 bases and 7 bases, with 12 bases remaining between them. CDR3 sequence reads: CASSLQGWNSPLHF. The CDR3 nucleotides are TGCGCCAGCAGCTTACAGGGTTGGAATTCACCCCTCCACTTT.

This clone was seen just once. The chain couples TRBV10-3 to TRBJ2-1, with 8 bases fitting TRBD2. Trimming at V came to 8 bases and at J to 2 bases, leaving 8 bases not matched to a gene. The germline V gene has CDR1 ENHRY and CDR2 SYGVKD. The CDR3 runs to 15 residues. This chain's CDR3 is CAIAAGTRTYNEQFF. The DNA for the CDR3 is TGTGCCATCGCCGCCGGGACTAGAACCTACAATGAGCAGTTCTTC.

The gene calls are TRBV9 and TRBJ2-7; weak D call: TRBD2 (7 bases). The CDR3 loop spans 15 amino acids. Germline CDR1 is SGDLS and CDR2 is YYNGEE. V was pared by 4 bases and J by 5 bases, with 19 bases between. CDR3: CASSLTPGGADEQYF. The CDR3 DNA sequence: TGTGCCAGCAGCCTGACCCCGGGGGGCGCGGACGAGCAGTACTTC.

V gene TRBV29-1 combines with J gene TRBJ1-2; D is undetermined. Trimming cost V 3 bases and J 4 bases, with 15 bases left between them. This CDR3 has 14 residues. Germline-derived CDR1 and CDR2 are SQVTM and ANQGSEA. The CDR3 nucleotides are TGCAGCGTTGAGAACAATCCCCCGATCTATGGCTACACCTTC. The encoded protein is CSVENNPPIYGYTF.

The DNA of the CDR3 is TGTGCCAGCAGCTTACAAAGAGGGCCTACATTGAACACTGAAGCTTTCTTT. This encodes CASSLQRGPTLNTEAFF. This sequence joins TRBV5-4 and TRBJ1-1; the D is unclear. The germline V gene has CDR1 SGHNT and CDR2 YYREEE (reference sequence). V was shortened by 2 bases and J by 0 bases, with 17 bases between the two germline ends. The CDR3 totals 17 residues.

This chain links TRBV11-2 with TRBJ2-7; 8 nucleotides agree with TRBD1. After removal of 6 bases from V and 3 bases from J, the junction contained 13 bases not matched to a gene. The germline V gene has CDR1 SGHAT and CDR2 FQNNGV. This CDR3 comprises 16 residues. The CDR3 DNA reads TGTGCCAGCAGTTTAAGGCCGGGGACAGGCCTCTACGAGCAGTACTTC. This gives the protein CASSLRPGTGLYEQYF.

The J gene is TRBJ1-1, the V gene TRBV3-1 (or the pseudogene TRBV3-2), with 12 bases that match TRBD1. V was pared by 8 bases and J by 4 bases, with 5 bases of the junction left unmatched. The CDR3 contains 14 residues. Germline CDR1 LGHDT, CDR2 YNNKEL (reference sequence). CDR3 sequence: CASSPGQGATEAFF. In nucleotides, the CDR3 is TGTGCCAGCTCTCCGGGACAGGGGGCCACTGAAGCTTTCTTT.

This rearrangement joins TRBV30 to TRBJ2-2, with 8 bases fitting TRBD1. Germline assignment: CDR1 GTSNPN and CDR2 SVGIG (reference sequence). V shed 3 bases, J shed 6 bases, and the junction held 9 bases outside the gene matches. CDR3 size: 15 residues. In DNA, the CDR3 is TGTGCCTGGAGCCCGGACAGGGTTGACGCCGGGGAGCTGTTTTTT. This translates into CAWSPDRVDAGELFF.

The chain carries TRBV9 and TRBJ1-6; 10 positions match TRBD1. Germline CDR1 reads SGDLS; CDR2 reads YYNGEE. The J segment lost 6 bases and the V segment lost 4 bases, leaving 7 bases of the junction unmatched. The CDR3 has 16 residues. The CDR3 coding sequence is TGTGCCAGCAGCAAATCCGGGACAGGGGTTAATTCACCCCTCCACTTT. Translation: CASSKSGTGVNSPLHF.

The chain is built from TRBV6-5 and TRBJ1-1; D gene ambiguous. The CDR3 is 15 residues long. Trimming left V 0 bases short and J 5 bases short, with 13 bases between. Looked up from germline, CDR1 is MNHEY and CDR2 is SVGAGI. CDR3 sequence: CASSYSVDGRTEAFF. The CDR3 nucleotides read TGTGCCAGCAGTTACTCGGTGGACGGGAGGACTGAAGCTTTCTTT.

This sequence joins TRBV5-5 and TRBJ1-3; tentative D call: TRBD1 (6 bases). The CDR3 totals 13 residues. V was cut by 6 bases and J by 4 bases, with 11 bases left in between. CDR1 SGHKS and CDR2 YYEKEE come from the germline V gene (reference sequence). The CDR3 reads CASTETGGNTIYF. In DNA, the CDR3 is TGTGCCAGCACCGAGACAGGAGGAAACACCATATATTTT.

The chain uses TRBV4-1 and TRBJ2-1; TRBD2 matches at 9 bases. This CDR3 spans 15 amino acids. J lost 5 bases, V lost 3 bases, and 5 bases had no gene match. Germline CDR1 MGHRA, CDR2 YSYEKL. The CDR3 DNA sequence: TGCGCCAGCAGCCAGCAATTAGCGGGAGACAATGAGCAGTTCTTC. Encoded protein: CASSQQLAGDNEQFF.

The chain couples TRBV7-2 to TRBJ1-2; D is perhaps TRBD1 (5 bases). V lost 5 bases and J lost 8, with 21 bases in between. Germline V gives CDR1 SGHTA, CDR2 FQGNSA. The CDR3 is 15 amino acids. CDR3 DNA sequence: TGTGCCAGCAGCCCCCAGGCCGAGACCAGGGCAGGCTACACCTTC. This sequence encodes CASSPQAETRAGYTF.

This clone was seen once. The chain couples TRBV9 to TRBJ1-6, with 7 nucleotides matching TRBD1. After removal of 0 bases from V and 0 bases from J, the junction contained 3 bases not matched to a gene. This CDR3 has 17 residues. Germline lookup yields CDR1 SGDLS and CDR2 YYNGEE. CDR3 nucleotides: TGTGCCAGCAGCGTAGAGGGGGCAAGCTCCTATAATTCACCCCTCCACTTT. Protein product: CASSVEGASSYNSPLHF.

The V gene is TRBV5-1, the J gene TRBJ2-2, with D possibly being TRBD1 (6 bases). There are 15 residues in the CDR3. V shed 4 bases and J shed 3 bases, with 13 bases lying between them. The germline V gene encodes CDR1 SGHRS and CDR2 YFSETQ. The DNA of the CDR3 is TGCGCCAGCAGCCACAACGCAGGGGACACCGGGGAGCTGTTTTTT. This gives the protein CASSHNAGDTGELFF.

V gene TRBV11-3 combines with J gene TRBJ2-1; the D gene is possibly TRBD2 (6 bases). CDR1 is SGHNT, CDR2 YENEEA, per germline. The CDR3 is 16 residues long. Trimming cost V 0 bases and J 1 base, with 10 bases left between them. The CDR3 loop reads CASSLDVGGSYNEQFF. The CDR3 DNA reads TGTGCCAGCAGCTTAGATGTGGGAGGATCCTACAATGAGCAGTTCTTC. The variable domain in full, with the rest retrieved from reference TRBV11-3 and TRBJ2-1, is EAGVVQSPRYKIIEKKQPVAFWCNPISGHNTLYWYLQNLGQGPELLIRYENEEAVDDSQLPKDRFSAERLKGVDSTLKIQPAELGDSAVYLCASSLDVGGSYNEQFFGPGTRLTVL.

This clone appeared once. This chain connects TRBV6-6 to TRBJ2-7, with D possibly matching TRBD2 (5 bases). The V end lost 2 bases, the J end lost 3 bases, and 17 bases lay between the germline ends. Germline values: CDR1 MNHNY, CDR2 SVGAGI (reference sequence). This CDR3 has 16 amino acids. Here the CDR3 reads CASSYVSQAGIYEQYF. The DNA of the CDR3 is TGTGCCAGCAGTTACGTATCGCAGGCCGGGATCTACGAGCAGTACTTC.

V gene TRBV30 combines with J gene TRBJ1-2, with 8 bases lining up with TRBD1. Germline V gene lookup returns CDR1 GTSNPN and CDR2 SVGIG (reference sequence). The CDR3 covers 13 residues. Germline trimming cut 2 bases from V and 4 bases from J; bases unmatched to any gene: 3. The DNA for the CDR3 is TGTGCCTGGAGTCCACAGGGGGTCTATGGCTACACCTTC. It translates to CAWSPQGVYGYTF.